The entry below describes one TCR beta chain. Original analysis: Reference gene primers were amplified, and this amplification served to estimate nucleated cell counts. Here immunoSEQ multiplex PCR was the method, and the copy in TCRdb shows in-frame clones only, minus some. Clone size and V and J calls were adopted from that table, with D and trimming inferred from the DNA. In the table there are over 140,000 clones, over 60% of which are singletons. The data were taken from a study of blood T cell repertoires in COVID-19. Overall study context: Researchers got acute and convalescent COVID-19 samples from the United States, Italy and Spain. In each case, the material was cDNA or gDNA derived from T cells, B-cell-depleted T cells, or PBMCs.

The CDR3 covers 13 residues. J gave up 6 bases and V 1 base, and 2 bases lay outside the gene matches. Looked up from germline, CDR1 is GTSNPN and CDR2 is SVGIG (reference sequence). The genes are TRBV30 and TRBJ1-1; 10 bases are shared with TRBD1. Sample: peripheral blood. This receptor was identified in a woman aged 45-59 years with active or convalescent COVID-19. The CDR3 here is CAWSEDRGAEAFF. DNA of the CDR3: TGTGCCTGGAGTGAGGACAGGGGGGCTGAAGCTTTCTTT. Variable domain in full (rest from reference TRBV30 and TRBJ1-1): SQTIHQWPATLVQPVGSPLSLECTVEGTSNPNLYWYRQAAGRGLQLLFYSVGIGQISSEVPQNLSASRPQDRQFILSSKKLLLSDSGFYLCAWSEDRGAEAFFGQGTRLTVV.